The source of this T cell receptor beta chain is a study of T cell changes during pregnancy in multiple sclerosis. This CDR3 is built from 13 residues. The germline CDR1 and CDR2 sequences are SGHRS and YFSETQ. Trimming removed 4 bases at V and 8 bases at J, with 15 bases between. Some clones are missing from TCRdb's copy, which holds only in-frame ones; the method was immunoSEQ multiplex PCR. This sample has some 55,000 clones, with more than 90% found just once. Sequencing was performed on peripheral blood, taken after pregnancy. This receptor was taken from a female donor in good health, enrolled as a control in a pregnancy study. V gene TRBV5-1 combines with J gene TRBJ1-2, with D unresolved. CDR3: CASSPVIEVGYTF. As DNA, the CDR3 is TGCGCCAGCAGCCCGGTAATTGAGGTGGGCTACACCTTC.